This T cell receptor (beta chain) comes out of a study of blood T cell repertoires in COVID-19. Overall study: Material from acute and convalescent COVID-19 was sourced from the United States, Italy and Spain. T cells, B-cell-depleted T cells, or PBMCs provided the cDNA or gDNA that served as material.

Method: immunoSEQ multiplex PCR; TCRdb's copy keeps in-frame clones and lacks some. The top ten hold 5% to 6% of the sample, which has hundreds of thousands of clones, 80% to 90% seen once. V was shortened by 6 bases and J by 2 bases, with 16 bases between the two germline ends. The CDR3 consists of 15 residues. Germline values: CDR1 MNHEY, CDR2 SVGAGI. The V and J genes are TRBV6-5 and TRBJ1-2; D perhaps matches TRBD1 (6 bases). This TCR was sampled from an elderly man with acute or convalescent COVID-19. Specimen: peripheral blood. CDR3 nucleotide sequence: TGTGCCAGCAGGCCACCGGGACACACAAACTATGGCTACACCTTC. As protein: CASRPPGHTNYGYTF.